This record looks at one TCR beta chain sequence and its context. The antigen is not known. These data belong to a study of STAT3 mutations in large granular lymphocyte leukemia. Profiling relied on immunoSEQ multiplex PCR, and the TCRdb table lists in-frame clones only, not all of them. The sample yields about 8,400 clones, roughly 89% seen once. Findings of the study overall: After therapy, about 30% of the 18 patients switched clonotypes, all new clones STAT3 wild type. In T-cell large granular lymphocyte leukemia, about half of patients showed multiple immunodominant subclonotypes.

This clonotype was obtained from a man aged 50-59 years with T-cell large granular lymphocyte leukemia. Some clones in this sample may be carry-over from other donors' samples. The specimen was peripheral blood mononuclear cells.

The CDR3 DNA is TGTGCCAGCAGTTCGCGCTGGGGGACCCCAAGGTATACGCAGTATTTT. This gives the protein CASSSRWGTPRYTQYF. The chain couples TRBV27 to TRBJ2-3, with D possibly being TRBD1 or TRBD2 (5 bases each). This CDR3 contains 16 residues. Germline V gives CDR1 MNHEY, CDR2 SMNVEV (reference sequence). The V end lost 4 bases, the J end lost 7 bases, and 21 bases lay between the germline ends.